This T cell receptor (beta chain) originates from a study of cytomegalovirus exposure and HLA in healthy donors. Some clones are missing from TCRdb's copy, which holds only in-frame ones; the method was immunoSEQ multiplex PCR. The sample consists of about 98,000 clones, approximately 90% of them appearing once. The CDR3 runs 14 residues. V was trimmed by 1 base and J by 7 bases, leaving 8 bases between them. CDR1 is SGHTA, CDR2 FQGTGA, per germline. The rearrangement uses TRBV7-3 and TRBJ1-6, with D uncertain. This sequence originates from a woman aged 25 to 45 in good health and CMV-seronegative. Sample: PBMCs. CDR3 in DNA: TGTGCCAGCAGCTTAAGTTGGGCAAATTCACCCCTCCACTTT. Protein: CASSLSWANSPLHF.